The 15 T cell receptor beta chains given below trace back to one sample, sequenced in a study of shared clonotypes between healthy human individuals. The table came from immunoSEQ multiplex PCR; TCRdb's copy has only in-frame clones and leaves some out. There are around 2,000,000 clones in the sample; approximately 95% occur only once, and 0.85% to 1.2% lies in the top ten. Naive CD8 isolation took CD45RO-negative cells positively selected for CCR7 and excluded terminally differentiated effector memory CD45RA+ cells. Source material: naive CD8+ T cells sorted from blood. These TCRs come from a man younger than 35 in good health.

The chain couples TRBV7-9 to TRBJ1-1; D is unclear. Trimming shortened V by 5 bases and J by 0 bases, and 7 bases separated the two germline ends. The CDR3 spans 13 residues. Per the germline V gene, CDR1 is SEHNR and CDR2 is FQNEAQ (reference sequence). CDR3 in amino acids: CASSAPLNTEAFF. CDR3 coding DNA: TGTGCCAGCAGCGCCCCCCTGAACACTGAAGCTTTCTTT.

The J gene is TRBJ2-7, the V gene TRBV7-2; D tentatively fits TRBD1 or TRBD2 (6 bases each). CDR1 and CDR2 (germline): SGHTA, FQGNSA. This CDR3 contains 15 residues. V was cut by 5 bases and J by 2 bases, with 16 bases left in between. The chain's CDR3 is CASSQVVGGPYEQYF. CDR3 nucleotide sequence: TGTGCCAGCAGCCAAGTCGTAGGGGGGCCCTACGAGCAGTACTTC.

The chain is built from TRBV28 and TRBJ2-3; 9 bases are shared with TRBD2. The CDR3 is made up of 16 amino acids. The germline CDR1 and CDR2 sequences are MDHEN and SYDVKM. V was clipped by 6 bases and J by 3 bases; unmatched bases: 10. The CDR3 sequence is CASRGGLAGLTDTQYF. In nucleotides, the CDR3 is TGTGCCAGCAGAGGAGGGCTAGCGGGGTTAACAGATACGCAGTATTTT.

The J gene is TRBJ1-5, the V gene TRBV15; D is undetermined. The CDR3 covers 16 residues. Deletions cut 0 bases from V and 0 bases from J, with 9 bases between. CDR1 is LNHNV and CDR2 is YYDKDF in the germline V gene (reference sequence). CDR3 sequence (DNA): TGTGCCACCAGCAGAGACAGGTTACTTAGCAATCAGCCCCAGCATTTT. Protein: CATSRDRLLSNQPQHF.

This CDR3 is CASSLVPSRFDGYTF. In DNA form, the CDR3 reads TGTGCCAGCAGCTTGGTTCCAAGTCGCTTTGATGGCTACACCTTC. The chain recombines TRBV5-8 with TRBJ1-2; D call uncertain. The CDR3 runs 15 residues. The V gene lost 0 bases and the J gene lost 6 bases, with 15 bases spanning the gap. Per germline, CDR1 SGHTS and CDR2 YDEGEE. Looking up the rest from reference TRBV5-8 and TRBJ1-2 gives the full variable domain: EAGVTQSPTHLIKTRGQQATLRCSPISGHTSVYWYQQALGLGLQFLLWYDEGEERNRGNFPPRFSGRQFPNYSSELNVNALELEDSALYLCASSLVPSRFDGYTFGSGTRLTVV.

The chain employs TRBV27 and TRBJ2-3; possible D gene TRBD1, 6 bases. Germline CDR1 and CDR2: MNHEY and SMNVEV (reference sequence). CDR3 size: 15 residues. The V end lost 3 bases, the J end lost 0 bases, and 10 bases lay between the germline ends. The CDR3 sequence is CASSFRGHSTDTQYF. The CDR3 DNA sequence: TGTGCCAGCAGTTTCCGGGGACACAGCACAGATACGCAGTATTTT.

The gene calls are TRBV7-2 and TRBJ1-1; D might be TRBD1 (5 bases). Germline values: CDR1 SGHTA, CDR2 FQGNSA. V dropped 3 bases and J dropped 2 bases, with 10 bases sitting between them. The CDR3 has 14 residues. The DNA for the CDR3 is TGTGCCAGCAGCTTTAAGGGGTTTAACACTGAAGCTTTCTTT. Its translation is CASSFKGFNTEAFF.

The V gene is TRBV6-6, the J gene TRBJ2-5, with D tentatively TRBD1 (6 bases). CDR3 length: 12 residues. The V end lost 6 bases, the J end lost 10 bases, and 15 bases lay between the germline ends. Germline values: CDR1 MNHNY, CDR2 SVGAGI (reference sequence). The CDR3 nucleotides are TGTGCCAGCAGCCAAGGCCAGGGGATCCAGTACTTC. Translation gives CASSQGQGIQYF.

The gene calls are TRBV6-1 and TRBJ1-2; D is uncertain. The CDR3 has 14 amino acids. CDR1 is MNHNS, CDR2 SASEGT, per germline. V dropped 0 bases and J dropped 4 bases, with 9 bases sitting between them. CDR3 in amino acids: CASSEAWERYGYTF. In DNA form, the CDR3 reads TGTGCCAGCAGTGAAGCGTGGGAGCGCTATGGCTACACCTTC.

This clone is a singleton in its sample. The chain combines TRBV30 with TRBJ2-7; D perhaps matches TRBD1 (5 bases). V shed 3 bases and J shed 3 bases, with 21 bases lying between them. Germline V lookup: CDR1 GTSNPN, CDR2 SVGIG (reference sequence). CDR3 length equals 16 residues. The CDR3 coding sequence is TGTGCCTGGAGCGATCCACCCCTGACAGAAAGCTACGAGCAGTACTTC. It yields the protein CAWSDPPLTESYEQYF.

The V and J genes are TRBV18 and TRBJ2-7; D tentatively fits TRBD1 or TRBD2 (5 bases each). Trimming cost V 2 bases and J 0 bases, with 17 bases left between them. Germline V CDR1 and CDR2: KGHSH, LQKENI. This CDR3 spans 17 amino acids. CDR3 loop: CASSPLLRDGFSYEQYF. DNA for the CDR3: TGTGCCAGCTCACCATTGCTTAGGGACGGATTCTCCTACGAGCAGTACTTC. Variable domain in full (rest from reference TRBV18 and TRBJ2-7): NAGVMQNPRHLVRRRGQEARLRCSPMKGHSHVYWYRQLPEEGLKFMVYLQKENIIDESGMPKERFSAEFPKEGPSILRIQQVVRGDSAAYFCASSPLLRDGFSYEQYFGPGTRLTVT.

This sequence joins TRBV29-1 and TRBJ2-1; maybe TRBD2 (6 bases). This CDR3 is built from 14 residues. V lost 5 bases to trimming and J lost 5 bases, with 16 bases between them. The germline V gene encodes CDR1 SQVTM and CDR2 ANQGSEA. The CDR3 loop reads CSVPGTVLDNEQFF. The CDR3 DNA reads TGCAGCGTTCCGGGGACTGTGCTGGACAATGAGCAGTTCTTC.

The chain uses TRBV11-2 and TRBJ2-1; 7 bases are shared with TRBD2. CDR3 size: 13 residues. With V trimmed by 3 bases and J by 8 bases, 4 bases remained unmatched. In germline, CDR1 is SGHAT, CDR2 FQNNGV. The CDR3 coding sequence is TGTGCCAGCAGCTTGGGGGAGGGGTATGAGCAGTTCTTC. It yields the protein CASSLGEGYEQFF.

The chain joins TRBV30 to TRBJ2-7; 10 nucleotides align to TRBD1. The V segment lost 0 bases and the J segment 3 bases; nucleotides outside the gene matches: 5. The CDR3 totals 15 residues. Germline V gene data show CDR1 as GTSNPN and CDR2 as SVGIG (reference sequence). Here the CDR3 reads CAWSVLRDRGYEQYF. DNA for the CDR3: TGTGCCTGGAGTGTACTGAGGGACAGGGGCTACGAGCAGTACTTC.

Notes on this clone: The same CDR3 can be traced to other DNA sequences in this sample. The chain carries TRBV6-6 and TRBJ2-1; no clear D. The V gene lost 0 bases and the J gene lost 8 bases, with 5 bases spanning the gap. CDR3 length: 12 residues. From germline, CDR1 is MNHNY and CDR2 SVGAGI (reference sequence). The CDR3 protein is CASSYSRDEQFF. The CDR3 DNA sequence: TGTGCCAGCAGTTACTCAAGAGATGAGCAGTTCTTC.